This TCR beta chain was sequenced during a study of T cells after yellow fever vaccination. This clonotype occurred many times. In germline, CDR1 is SGHTA, CDR2 FQGNSA. There are 17 residues in the CDR3. Unmatched junction bases numbered 13, after V lost 6 bases and J lost 4 bases. One entry per CDR3 protein results from TCRdb running MiXCR on the 5' RACE reads. The sample carries approximately 300,000 distinct CDR3 sequences, roughly 13% recorded once. The receptor was isolated from a man aged 30 to 45 who received the YFV17D yellow fever vaccine. V is TRBV7-2 and J is TRBJ2-3; 10 bases map to TRBD1. Sequenced here: CD4+ T cells sorted from PBMCs, sampled 45 days after the yellow fever booster vaccination. The CDR3 nucleotides are TGTGCCAGCAGTTCCTCCCCCGGGACAGGGGTTCCAGATACGCAGTATTTT. It is translated as CASSSSPGTGVPDTQYF.